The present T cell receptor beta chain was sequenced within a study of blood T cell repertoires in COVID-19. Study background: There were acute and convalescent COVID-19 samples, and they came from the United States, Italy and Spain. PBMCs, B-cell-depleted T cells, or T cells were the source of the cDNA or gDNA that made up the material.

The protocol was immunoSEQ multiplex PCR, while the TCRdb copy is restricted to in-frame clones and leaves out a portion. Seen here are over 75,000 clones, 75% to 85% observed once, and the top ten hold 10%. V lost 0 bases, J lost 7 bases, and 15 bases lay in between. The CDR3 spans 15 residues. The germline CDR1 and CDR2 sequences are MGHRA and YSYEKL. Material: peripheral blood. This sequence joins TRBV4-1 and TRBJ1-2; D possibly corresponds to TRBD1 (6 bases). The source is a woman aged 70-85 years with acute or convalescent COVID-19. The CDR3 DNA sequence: TGCGCCAGCAGCCAAGACGGTTTGGGGGCGCGTGGCTACACCTTC. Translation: CASSQDGLGARGYTF.